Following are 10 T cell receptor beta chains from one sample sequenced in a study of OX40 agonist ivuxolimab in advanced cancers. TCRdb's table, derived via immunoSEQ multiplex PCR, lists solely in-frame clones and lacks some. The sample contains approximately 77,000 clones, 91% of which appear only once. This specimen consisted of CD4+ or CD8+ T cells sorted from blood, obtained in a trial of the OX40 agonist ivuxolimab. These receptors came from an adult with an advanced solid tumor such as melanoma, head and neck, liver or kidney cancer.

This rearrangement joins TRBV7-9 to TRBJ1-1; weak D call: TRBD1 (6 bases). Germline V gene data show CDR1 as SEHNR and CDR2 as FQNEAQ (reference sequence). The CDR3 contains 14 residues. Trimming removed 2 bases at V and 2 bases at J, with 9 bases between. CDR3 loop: CASSLLTGNTEAFF. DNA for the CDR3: TGTGCCAGCAGCTTACTGACAGGAAACACTGAAGCTTTCTTT.

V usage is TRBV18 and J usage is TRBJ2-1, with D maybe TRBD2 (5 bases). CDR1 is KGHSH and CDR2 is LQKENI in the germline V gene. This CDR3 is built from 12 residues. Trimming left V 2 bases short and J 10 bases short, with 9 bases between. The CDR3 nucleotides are TGTGCCAGCTCACCAGCTAGCTTAGAGCAGTTCTTC. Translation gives CASSPASLEQFF.

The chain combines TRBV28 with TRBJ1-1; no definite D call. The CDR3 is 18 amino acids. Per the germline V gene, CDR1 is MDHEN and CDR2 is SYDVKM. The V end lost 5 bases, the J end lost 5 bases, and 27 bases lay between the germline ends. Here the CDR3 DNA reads TGTGCCAGCAGTCCCATACGCGGGGTGGGGATTAACGATACTGAAGCTTTCTTT. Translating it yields CASSPIRGVGINDTEAFF.

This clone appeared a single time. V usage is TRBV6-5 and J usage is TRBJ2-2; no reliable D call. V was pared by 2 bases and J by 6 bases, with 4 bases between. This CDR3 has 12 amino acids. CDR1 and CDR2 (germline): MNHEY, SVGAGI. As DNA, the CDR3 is TGTGCCAGCAGTTACGGTTCCGGGGAGCTGTTTTTT. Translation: CASSYGSGELFF.

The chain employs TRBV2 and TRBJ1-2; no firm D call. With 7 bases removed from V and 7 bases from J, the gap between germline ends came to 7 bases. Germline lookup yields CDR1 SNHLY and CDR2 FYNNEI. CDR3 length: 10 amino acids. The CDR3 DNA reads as TGTGCCAGCATAGTGTCTGGCTACACCTTC. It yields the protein CASIVSGYTF.

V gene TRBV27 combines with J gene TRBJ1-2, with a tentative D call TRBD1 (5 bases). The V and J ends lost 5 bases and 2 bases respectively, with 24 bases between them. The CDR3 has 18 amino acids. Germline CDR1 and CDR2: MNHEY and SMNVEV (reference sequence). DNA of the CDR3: TGTGCCAGCAGTGCGACCAACTCACCGGGACTCCGAAACTATGGCTACACCTTC. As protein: CASSATNSPGLRNYGYTF.

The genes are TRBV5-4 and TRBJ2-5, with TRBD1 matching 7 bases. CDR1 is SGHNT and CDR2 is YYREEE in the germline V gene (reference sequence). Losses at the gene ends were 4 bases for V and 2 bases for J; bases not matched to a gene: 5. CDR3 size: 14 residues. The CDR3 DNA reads TGTGCCAGCAGCCCCGACAGGGATCAAGAGACCCAGTACTTC. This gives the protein CASSPDRDQETQYF.

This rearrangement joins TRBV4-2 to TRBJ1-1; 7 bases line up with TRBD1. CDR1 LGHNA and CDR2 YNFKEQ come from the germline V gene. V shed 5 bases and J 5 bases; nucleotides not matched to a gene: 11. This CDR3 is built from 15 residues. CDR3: CASSFPTGTETEAFF. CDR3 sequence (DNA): TGTGCCAGCAGCTTCCCAACTGGGACAGAAACTGAAGCTTTCTTT.

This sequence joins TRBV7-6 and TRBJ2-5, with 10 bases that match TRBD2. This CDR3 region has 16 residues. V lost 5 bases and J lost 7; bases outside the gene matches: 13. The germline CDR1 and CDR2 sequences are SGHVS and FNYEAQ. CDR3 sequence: CASSKLAGEGEGTQYF. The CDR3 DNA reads TGTGCCAGCAGCAAGCTAGCGGGAGAGGGAGAGGGGACCCAGTACTTC. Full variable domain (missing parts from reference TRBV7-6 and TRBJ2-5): GAGVSQSPRYKVTKRGQDVALRCDPISGHVSLYWYRQALGQGPEFLTYFNYEAQQDKSGLPNDRFSAERPEGSISTLTIQRTEQRDSAMYRCASSKLAGEGEGTQYFGPGTRLLVL.

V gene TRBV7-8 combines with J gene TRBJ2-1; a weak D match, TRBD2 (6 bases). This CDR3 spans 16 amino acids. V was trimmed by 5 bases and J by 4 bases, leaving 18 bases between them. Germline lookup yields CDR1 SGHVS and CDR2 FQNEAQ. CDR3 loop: CASSPRPGTQYNEQFF. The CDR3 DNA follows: TGTGCCAGCAGCCCTCGTCCCGGGACTCAGTACAATGAGCAGTTCTTC.